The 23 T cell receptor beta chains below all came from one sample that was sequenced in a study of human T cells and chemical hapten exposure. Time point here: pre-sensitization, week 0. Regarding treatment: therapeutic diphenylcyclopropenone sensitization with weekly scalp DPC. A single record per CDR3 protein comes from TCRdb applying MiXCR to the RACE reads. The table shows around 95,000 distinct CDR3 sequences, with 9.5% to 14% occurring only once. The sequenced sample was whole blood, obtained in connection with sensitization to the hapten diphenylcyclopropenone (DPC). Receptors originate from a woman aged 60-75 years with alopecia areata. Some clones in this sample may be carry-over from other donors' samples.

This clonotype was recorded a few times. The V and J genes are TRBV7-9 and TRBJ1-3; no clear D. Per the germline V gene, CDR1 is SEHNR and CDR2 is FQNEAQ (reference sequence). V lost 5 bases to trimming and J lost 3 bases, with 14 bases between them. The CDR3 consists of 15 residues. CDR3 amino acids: CASSPPPRIGNTIYF. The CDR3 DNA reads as TGTGCCAGCAGCCCCCCTCCAAGGATTGGAAACACCATATATTTT.

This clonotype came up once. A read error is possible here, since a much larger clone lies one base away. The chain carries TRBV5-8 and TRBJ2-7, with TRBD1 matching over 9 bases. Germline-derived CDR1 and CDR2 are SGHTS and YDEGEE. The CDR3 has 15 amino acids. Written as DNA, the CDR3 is TGTGCCAACAGCTTAAACAGGGGGCGAACCTACGAGCAGTACTTC. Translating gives CANSLNRGRTYEQYF.

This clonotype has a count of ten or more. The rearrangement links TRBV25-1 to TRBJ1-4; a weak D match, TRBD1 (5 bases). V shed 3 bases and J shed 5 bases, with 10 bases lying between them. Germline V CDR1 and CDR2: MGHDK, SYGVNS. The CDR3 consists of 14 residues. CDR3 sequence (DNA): TGTGCCAGCAGTGACTATCAGGGCAATGAAAAACTGTTTTTT. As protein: CASSDYQGNEKLFF.

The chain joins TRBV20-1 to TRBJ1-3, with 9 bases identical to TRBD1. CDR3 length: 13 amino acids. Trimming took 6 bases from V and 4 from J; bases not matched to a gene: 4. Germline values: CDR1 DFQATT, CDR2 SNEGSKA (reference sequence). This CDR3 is CSAQTGGGNTIYF. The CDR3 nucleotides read TGCAGTGCCCAGACAGGGGGAGGAAACACCATATATTTT.

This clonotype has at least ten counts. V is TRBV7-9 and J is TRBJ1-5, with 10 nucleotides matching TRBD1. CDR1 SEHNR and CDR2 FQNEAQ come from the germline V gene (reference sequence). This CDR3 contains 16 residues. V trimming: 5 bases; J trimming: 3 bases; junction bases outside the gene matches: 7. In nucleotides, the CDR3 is TGTGCCAGCAGCGGACGGGGGACAGGGGACAATCAGCCCCAGCATTTT. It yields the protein CASSGRGTGDNQPQHF.

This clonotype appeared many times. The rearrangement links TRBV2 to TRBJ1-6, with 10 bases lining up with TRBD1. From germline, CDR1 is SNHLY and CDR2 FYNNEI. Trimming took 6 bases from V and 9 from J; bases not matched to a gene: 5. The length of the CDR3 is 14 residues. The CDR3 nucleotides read TGTGCCAGCAGACCCGGGACAGGGGCTTCACCCCTCCACTTT. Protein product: CASRPGTGASPLHF. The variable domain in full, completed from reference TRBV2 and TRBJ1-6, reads EPEVTQTPSHQVTQMGQEVILRCVPISNHLYFYWYRQILGQKVEFLVSFYNNEISEKSEIFDDQFSVERPDGSNFTLKIRSTKLEDSAMYFCASRPGTGASPLHFGNGTRLTVT.

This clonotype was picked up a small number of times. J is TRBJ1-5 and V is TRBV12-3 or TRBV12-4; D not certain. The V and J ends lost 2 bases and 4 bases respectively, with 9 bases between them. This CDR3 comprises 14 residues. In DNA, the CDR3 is TGTGCCAGCAGTTTATGGCTAGCTAATCAGCCCCAGCATTTT. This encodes CASSLWLANQPQHF.

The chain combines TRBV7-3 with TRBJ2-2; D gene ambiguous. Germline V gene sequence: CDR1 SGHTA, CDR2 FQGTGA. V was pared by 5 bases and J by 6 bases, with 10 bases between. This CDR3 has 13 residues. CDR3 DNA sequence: TGTGCCAGCAGCCCCCGAGCTTCCGGGGAGCTGTTTTTT. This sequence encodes CASSPRASGELFF.

CDR3 in amino acids: CASSIRLRGNSGANVLTF. Written as DNA, the CDR3 is TGTGCCAGCAGTATCCGTTTGAGGGGAAACTCTGGGGCCAACGTCCTGACTTTC. The rearrangement joins TRBV11-2 to TRBJ2-6; either TRBD1 or TRBD2 may supply D (5 bases each). The V end lost 6 bases, the J end lost 0 bases, and 18 bases lay between the germline ends. The CDR3 spans 18 residues. Per the germline V gene, CDR1 is SGHAT and CDR2 is FQNNGV.

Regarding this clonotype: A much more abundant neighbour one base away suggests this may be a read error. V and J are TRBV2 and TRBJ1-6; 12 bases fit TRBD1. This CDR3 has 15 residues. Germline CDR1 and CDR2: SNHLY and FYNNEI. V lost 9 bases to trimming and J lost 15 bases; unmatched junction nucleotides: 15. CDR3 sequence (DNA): TGTGCCAGGAGCCGCGGGACAGGGGGCCACAGTCGCCTCCACTTT. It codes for CARSRGTGGHSRLHF. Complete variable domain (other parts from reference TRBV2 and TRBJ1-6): EPEVTQTPSHQVTQMGQEVILRCVPISNHLYFYWYRQILGQKVEFLVSFYNNEISEKSEIFDDQFSVERPDGSNFTLKIRSTKLEDSAMYFCARSRGTGGHSRLHFGNGTRLTVT.

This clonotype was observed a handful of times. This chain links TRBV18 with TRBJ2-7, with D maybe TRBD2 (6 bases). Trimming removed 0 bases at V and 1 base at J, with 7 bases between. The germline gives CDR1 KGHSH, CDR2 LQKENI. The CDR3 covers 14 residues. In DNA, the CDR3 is TGTGCCAGCTCACCACCCGGGGGTTCCTACGAGCAGTACTTC. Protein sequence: CASSPPGGSYEQYF.

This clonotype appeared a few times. The CDR3 DNA follows: TGCGCCAGCAGCTTGGCCCCACCAACAGGTGAAGCTTTCTTT. Translating it yields CASSLAPPTGEAFF. This rearrangement joins TRBV5-1 to TRBJ1-1; a possible D gene is TRBD1 (5 bases). The V end was cut by 0 bases, the J end by 7 bases, with 13 bases between. This CDR3 has 14 amino acids. Germline V gives CDR1 SGHRS, CDR2 YFSETQ.

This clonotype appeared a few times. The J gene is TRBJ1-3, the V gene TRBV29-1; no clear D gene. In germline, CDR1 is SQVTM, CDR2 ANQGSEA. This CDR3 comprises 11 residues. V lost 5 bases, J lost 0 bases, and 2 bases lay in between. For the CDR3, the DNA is TGCAGCGTTCGCTCTGGAAACACCATATATTTT. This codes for CSVRSGNTIYF.

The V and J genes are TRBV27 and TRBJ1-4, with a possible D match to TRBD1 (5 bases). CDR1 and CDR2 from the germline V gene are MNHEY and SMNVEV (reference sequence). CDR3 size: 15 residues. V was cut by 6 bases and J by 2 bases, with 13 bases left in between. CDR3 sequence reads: CASSWGGTTNEKLFF. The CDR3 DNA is TGTGCCAGCAGCTGGGGGGGGACGACTAATGAAAAACTGTTTTTT.

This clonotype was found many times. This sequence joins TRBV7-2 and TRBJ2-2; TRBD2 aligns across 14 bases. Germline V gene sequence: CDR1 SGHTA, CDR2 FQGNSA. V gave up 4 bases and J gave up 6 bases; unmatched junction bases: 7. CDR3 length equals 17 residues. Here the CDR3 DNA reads TGTGCCAGCAGCTGGTTCGGACTAGCGGGGGGATCCGGGGAGCTGTTTTTT. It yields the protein CASSWFGLAGGSGELFF. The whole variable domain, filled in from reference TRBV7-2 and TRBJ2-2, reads GAGVSQSPSNKVTEKGKDVELRCDPISGHTALYWYRQSLGQGLEFLIYFQGNSAPDKSGLPSDRFSAERTGGSVSTLTIQRTQQEDSAVYLCASSWFGLAGGSGELFFGEGSRLTVL.

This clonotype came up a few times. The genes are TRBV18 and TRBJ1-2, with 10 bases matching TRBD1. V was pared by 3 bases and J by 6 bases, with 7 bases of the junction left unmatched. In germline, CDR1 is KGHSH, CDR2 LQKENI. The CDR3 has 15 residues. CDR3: CASSPFGGTGDGYTF. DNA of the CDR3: TGTGCCAGCTCACCCTTCGGTGGGACAGGGGATGGCTACACCTTC.

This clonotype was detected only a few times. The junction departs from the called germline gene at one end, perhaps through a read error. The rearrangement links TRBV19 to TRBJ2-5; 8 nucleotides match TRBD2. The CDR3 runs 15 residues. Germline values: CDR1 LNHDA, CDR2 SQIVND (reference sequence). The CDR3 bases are TGTGTCAGTAGTATCCGGCGGGGGGCCCAAGAGACCCAGTACTTC. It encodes CVSSIRRGAQETQYF.

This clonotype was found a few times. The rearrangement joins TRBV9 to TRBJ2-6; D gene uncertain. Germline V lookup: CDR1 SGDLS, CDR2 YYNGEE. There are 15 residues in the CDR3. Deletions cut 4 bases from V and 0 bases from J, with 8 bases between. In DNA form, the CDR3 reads TGTGCCAGCAGCCCCCTTAGCTCTGGGGCCAACGTCCTGACTTTC. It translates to CASSPLSSGANVLTF.

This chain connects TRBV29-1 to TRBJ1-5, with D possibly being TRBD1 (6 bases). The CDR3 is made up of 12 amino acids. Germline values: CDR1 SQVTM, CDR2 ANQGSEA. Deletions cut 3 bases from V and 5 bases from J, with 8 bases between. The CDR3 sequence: CSVEDSDQPQHF. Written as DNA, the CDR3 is TGCAGCGTTGAGGACAGCGATCAGCCCCAGCATTTT. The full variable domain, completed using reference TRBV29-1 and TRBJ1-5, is SAVISQKPSRDICQRGTSLTIQCQVDSQVTMMFWYRQQPGQSLTLIATANQGSEATYESGFVIDKFPISRPNLTFSTLTVSNMSPEDSSIYLCSVEDSDQPQHFGDGTRLSIL.

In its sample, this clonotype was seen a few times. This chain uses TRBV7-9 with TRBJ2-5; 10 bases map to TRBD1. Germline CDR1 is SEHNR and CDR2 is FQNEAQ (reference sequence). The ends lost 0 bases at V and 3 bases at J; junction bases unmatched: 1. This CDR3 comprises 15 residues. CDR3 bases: TGTGCCAGCAGCTTAGCGACAGGGGGCGAAGAGACCCAGTACTTC. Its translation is CASSLATGGEETQYF.

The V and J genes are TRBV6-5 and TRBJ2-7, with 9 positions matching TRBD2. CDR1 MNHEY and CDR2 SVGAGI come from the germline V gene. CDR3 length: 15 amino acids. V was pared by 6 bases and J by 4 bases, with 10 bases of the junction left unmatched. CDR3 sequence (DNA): TGTGCCAGCAGCCCCGGGCGGGGGGGCAGGTACGAGCAGTACTTC. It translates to CASSPGRGGRYEQYF.

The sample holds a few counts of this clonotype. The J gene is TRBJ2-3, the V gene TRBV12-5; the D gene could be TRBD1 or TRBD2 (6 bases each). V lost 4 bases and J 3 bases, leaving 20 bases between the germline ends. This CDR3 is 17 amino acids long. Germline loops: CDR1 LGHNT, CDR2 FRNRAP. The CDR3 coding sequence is TGTGCTAGTGGTTCCCCCCAGGGGCGGGGTGATACAGATACGCAGTATTTT. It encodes CASGSPQGRGDTDTQYF.

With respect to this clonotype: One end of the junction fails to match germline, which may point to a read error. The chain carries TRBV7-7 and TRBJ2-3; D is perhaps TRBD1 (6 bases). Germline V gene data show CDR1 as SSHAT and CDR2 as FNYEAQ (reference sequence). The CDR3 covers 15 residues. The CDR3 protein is CASSLGRGSTDTQYF. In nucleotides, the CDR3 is TGTGCTAGCAGCTTAGGCAGGGGAAGCACAGATACGCAGTATTTT.